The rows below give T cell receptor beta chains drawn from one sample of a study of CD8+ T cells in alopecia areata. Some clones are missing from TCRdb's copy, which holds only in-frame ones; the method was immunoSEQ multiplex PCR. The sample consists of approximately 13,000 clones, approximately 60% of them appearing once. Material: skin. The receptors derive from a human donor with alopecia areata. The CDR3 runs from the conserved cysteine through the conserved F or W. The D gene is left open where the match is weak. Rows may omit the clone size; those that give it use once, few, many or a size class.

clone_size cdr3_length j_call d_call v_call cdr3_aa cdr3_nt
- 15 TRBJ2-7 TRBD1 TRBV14 CASSLFRDSSYEQYF TGTGCCAGCAGCCTTTTCAGGGACAGCTCCTACGAGCAGTACTTC
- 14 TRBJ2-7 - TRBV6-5 CASRYGRLSYEQYF TGTGCCAGCCGCTACGGCAGGCTATCCTACGAGCAGTACTTC
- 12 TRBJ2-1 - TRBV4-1 CASSHIRDEQFF TGCGCCAGCAGCCACATTAGGGATGAGCAGTTCTTC
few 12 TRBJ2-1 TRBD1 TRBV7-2 CASSLDRLDQFF TGTGCCAGCAGCTTGGACAGGTTAGATCAGTTCTTC
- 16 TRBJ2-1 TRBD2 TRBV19 CASSTLAGVSYNEQFF TGTGCCAGTAGTACCCTGGCGGGGGTCTCCTACAATGAGCAGTTCTTC
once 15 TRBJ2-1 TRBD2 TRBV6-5 CASSLRLAGVMEQFF TGTGCCAGCAGTCTCCGACTAGCGGGAGTAATGGAGCAGTTCTTC
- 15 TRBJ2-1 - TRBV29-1 CSVERGPNPYNEQFF TGCAGCGTTGAACGGGGACCGAACCCCTACAATGAGCAGTTCTTC
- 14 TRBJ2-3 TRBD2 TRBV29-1 CSGDSGRRTDTQYF TGCAGCGGGGATAGCGGGAGGCGCACAGATACGCAGTATTTT
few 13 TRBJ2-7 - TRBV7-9 CASSLIPAYEQYF TGTGCCAGCAGCTTAATTCCAGCCTACGAGCAGTACTTC
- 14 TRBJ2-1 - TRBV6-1 CASRGVAPYNEQFF TGTGCCAGCAGGGGGGTGGCGCCATACAATGAGCAGTTCTTC
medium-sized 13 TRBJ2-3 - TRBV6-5 CASSYASGDRMYF TGTGCCAGCAGTTACGCCAGTGGGGACCGGATGTATTTT
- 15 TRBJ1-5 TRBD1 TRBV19 CASQTGRNSDQPQHF TGTGCCAGCCAGACAGGGAGGAATAGCGATCAGCCCCAGCATTTT
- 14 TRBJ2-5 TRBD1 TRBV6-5 CASRDAGGGETQYF TGTGCCAGCAGAGACGCAGGGGGCGGTGAGACCCAGTACTTC
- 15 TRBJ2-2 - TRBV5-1 CASSLAERKGGELFF TGCGCCAGCAGCTTGGCCGAAAGGAAGGGCGGGGAGCTGTTTTTT
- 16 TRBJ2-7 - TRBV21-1 CASSKGRDTSSYEQYF TGTGCCAGCAGCAAAGGGCGGGACACCTCCTCCTACGAGCAGTACTTC
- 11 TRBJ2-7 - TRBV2 CASSLSYEQYF TGTGCCAGCAGTCTTTCCTACGAGCAGTACTTC
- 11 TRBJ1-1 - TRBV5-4 CASSRNTEAFF TGTGCCAGCAGCCGGAACACTGAAGCTTTCTTT
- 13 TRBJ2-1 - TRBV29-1 CSATEGPYNEQFF TGCAGCGCGACGGAGGGCCCCTACAATGAGCAGTTCTTC
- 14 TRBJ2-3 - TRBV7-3 CASSLVHSTDTQYF TGTGCCAGCAGCTTAGTACATTCCACAGATACGCAGTATTTT
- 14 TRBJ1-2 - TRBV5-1 CASSLGTVNYGYTF TGCGCCAGCAGCTTGGGCACGGTTAACTATGGCTACACCTTC
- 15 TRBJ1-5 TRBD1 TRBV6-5 CASRQGGYSNQPQHF TGTGCCAGCAGACAGGGGGGATATAGCAATCAGCCCCAGCATTTT
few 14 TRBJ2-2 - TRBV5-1 CASTLNLGTGELFF TGCGCCAGCACCCTGAACCTGGGCACCGGGGAGCTGTTTTTT
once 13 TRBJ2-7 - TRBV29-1 CSAFRDTDYEQYF TGCAGTGCCTTCAGGGACACCGACTACGAGCAGTACTTC
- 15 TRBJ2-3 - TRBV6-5 CASSYAGRNTDTQYF TGTGCCAGCAGTTACGCGGGGAGAAACACAGATACGCAGTATTTT
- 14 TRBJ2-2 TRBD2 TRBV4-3 CASSPGLRTGELFF TGCGCCAGCAGCCCGGGACTACGCACCGGGGAGCTGTTTTTT
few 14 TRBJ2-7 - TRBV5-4 CASSLDGSKYEQYF TGTGCCAGCAGCTTAGACGGGAGTAAATACGAGCAGTACTTC
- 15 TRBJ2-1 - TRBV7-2 CASSLEWYSGNEQFF TGTGCCAGCAGCTTAGAGTGGTATAGCGGCAATGAGCAGTTCTTC
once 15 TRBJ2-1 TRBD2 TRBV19 CASSIWGRAEDEQFF TGTGCCAGTAGTATTTGGGGGAGGGCCGAGGATGAGCAGTTCTTC
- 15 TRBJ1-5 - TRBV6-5 CASSGRRDRNQPQHF TGTGCCAGCAGTGGGAGACGGGATCGAAATCAGCCCCAGCATTTT
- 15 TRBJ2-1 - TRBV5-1 CASSFTGESYNEQFF TGCGCCAGCAGCTTCACAGGAGAATCCTACAATGAGCAGTTCTTC
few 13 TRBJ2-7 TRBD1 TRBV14 CASSPGTGYEQYF TGTGCCAGCAGCCCCGGGACAGGCTACGAGCAGTACTTC
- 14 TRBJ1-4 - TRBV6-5 CASSDREVDEKLFF TGTGCCAGCAGTGACCGGGAGGTGGACGAAAAACTGTTTTTT
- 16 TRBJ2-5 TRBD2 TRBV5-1 CASSPGLAGGWETQYF TGCGCCAGCAGCCCCGGGCTAGCGGGAGGTTGGGAGACCCAGTACTTC
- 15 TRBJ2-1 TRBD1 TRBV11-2 CASSLGTESYNEQFF TGTGCCAGCAGCCTTGGGACAGAGAGTTACAATGAGCAGTTCTTC
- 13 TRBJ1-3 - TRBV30 CAWSTFSGNTIYF TGTGCCTGGAGTACCTTCTCTGGAAACACCATATATTTT
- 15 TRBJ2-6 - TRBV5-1 CASSFSVSGANVLTF TGCGCCAGCAGCTTCTCTGTATCTGGGGCCAACGTCCTGACTTTC
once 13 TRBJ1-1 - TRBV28 CASRVRRNTEAFF TGTGCCAGCAGGGTCAGGAGGAACACTGAAGCTTTCTTT
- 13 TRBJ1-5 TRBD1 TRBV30 CAWSRQGNQPQHF TGTGCCTGGAGTCGACAGGGGAATCAGCCCCAGCATTTT
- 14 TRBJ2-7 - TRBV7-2 CASSLERISYEQYF TGTGCCAGCAGCTTAGAACGGATATCCTACGAGCAGTACTTC
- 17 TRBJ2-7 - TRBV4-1 CASSQGWEAGSSYEQYF TGCGCCAGCAGCCAAGGGTGGGAAGCTGGTTCGTCCTACGAGCAGTACTTC
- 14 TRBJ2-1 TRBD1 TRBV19 CASSPETGVGEQFF TGTGCCAGTAGCCCCGAGACAGGGGTCGGCGAGCAGTTCTTC
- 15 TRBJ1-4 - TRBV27 CASSVAGRLDEKLFF TGTGCCAGCAGTGTCGCGGGCCGCCTGGATGAAAAACTGTTTTTT
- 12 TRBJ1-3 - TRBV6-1 CASSPMGNTIYF TGTGCCAGCAGTCCGATGGGAAACACCATATATTTT
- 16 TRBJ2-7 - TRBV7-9 CASSPTSRTPAYEQYF TGTGCCAGCAGCCCCACGTCGAGGACCCCCGCCTACGAGCAGTACTTC
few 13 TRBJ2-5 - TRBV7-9 CASSLSSQETQYF TGTGCCAGCAGCTTATCCAGCCAAGAGACCCAGTACTTC
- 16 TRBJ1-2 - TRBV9 CASSARRGMGTYGYTF TGTGCCAGCAGCGCCCGTCGTGGAATGGGTACCTATGGCTACACCTTC
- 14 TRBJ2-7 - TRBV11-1 CASSLDGSKYEQYF TGTGCCAGCAGCTTAGACGGGAGTAAATACGAGCAGTACTTC
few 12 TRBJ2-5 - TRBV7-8 CASSLSGETQYF TGTGCCAGCAGCTTAAGTGGAGAGACCCAGTACTTC
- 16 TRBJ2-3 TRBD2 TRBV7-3 CASSLILAGGTDTQYF TGTGCCAGCAGCTTAATTTTAGCGGGGGGCACAGATACGCAGTATTTT
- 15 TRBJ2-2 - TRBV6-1 CASWVWAGYTGELFF TGTGCCAGCTGGGTGTGGGCGGGATACACCGGGGAGCTGTTTTTT
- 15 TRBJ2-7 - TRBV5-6 CASSPRPDPSYEQYF TGTGCCAGCAGCCCCCGTCCGGATCCCTCCTACGAGCAGTACTTC
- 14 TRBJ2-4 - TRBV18 CASSPPGVGDIQYF TGTGCCAGCTCACCACCTGGGGTTGGGGACATTCAGTACTTC
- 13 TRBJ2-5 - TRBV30 CAAHATSQETQYF TGTGCCGCCCACGCTACTAGCCAAGAGACCCAGTACTTC
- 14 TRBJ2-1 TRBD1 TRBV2 CASRGQSPYNEQFF TGTGCCAGCAGGGGACAGAGTCCCTACAATGAGCAGTTCTTC
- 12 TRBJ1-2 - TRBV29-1 CSVEGGGGGYTF TGCAGCGTTGAAGGAGGGGGAGGTGGCTACACCTTC
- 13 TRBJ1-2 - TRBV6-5 CASSRGGYYGYTF TGTGCCAGCAGCCGAGGGGGGTACTATGGCTACACCTTC
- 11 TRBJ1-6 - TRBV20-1 CSAPPFSPLHF TGCAGTGCTCCCCCCTTCTCACCCCTCCACTTT
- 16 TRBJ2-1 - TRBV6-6 CASTRGGGGSYNEQFF TGTGCCAGCACCAGGGGGGGCGGAGGCTCCTACAATGAGCAGTTCTTC